This TCR beta chain was obtained from a study of blood T cell repertoires in COVID-19. Across the whole study: There were acute and convalescent COVID-19 samples, and they came from the United States, Italy and Spain. PBMCs, B-cell-depleted T cells, or T cells provided the cDNA or gDNA that made up the material.

This clone was counted a few times. Authors' methods: By means of reference gene primer amplification, nucleated cell counts were estimated. The method was immunoSEQ multiplex PCR; TCRdb's version includes in-frame clones alone and lacks a portion of them. V, J and clone size are those of that table, while D and trimming were read from the DNA. The sample lists 150,000 or so clones, 84% occurring once. J lost 7 bases, V lost 6 bases, and 5 bases had no gene match. This CDR3 contains 14 residues. The germline CDR1 and CDR2 sequences are SNHLY and FYNNEI. This sequence originates from a human donor in a cohort sampled during active COVID-19. The sample comprised peripheral blood. This sequence joins TRBV2 and TRBJ2-2; TRBD1 agrees at 10 bases. The CDR3 DNA reads as TGTGCCAGCAGGGGGACAGGGGAAGGCGGGGAGCTGTTTTTT. This gives the protein CASRGTGEGGELFF.